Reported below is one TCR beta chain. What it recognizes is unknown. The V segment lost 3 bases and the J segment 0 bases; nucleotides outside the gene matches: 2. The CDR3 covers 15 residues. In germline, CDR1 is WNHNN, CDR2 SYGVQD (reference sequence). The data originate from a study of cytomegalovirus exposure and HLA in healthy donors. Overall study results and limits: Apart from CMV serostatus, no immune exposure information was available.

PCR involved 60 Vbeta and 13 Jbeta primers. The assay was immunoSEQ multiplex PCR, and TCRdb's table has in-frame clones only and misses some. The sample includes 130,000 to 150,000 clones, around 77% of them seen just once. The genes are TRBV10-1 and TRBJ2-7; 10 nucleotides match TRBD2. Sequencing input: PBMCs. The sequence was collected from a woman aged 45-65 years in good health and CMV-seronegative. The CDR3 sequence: CASSDPSGGSYEQYF. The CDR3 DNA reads TGCGCCAGCAGTGATCCTAGCGGGGGCTCCTACGAGCAGTACTTC.